This record covers a single T cell receptor beta chain. The sample belongs to a study of STAT5B mutations in CD4+ large granular lymphocyte leukemia. Generated by immunoSEQ multiplex PCR, the TCRdb table keeps only in-frame clones and is missing some. The data show some 40,000 clones, roughly 84% seen once. Per the germline V gene, CDR1 is LGHNA and CDR2 is YNFKEQ. Trimming removed 3 bases from V and 8 bases from J; junction bases left unmatched: 5. The CDR3 loop spans 15 amino acids. Material for sequencing was CD4+ T cells from blood buffy coats. The chain employs TRBV4-2 and TRBJ2-1; TRBD1 matches at 12 bases. The receptor comes from a human donor in good health. CDR3 bases: TGTGCCAGCAGCCAGGGACAGGGGGCAGTCGATGAGCAGTTCTTC. It is translated as CASSQGQGAVDEQFF.